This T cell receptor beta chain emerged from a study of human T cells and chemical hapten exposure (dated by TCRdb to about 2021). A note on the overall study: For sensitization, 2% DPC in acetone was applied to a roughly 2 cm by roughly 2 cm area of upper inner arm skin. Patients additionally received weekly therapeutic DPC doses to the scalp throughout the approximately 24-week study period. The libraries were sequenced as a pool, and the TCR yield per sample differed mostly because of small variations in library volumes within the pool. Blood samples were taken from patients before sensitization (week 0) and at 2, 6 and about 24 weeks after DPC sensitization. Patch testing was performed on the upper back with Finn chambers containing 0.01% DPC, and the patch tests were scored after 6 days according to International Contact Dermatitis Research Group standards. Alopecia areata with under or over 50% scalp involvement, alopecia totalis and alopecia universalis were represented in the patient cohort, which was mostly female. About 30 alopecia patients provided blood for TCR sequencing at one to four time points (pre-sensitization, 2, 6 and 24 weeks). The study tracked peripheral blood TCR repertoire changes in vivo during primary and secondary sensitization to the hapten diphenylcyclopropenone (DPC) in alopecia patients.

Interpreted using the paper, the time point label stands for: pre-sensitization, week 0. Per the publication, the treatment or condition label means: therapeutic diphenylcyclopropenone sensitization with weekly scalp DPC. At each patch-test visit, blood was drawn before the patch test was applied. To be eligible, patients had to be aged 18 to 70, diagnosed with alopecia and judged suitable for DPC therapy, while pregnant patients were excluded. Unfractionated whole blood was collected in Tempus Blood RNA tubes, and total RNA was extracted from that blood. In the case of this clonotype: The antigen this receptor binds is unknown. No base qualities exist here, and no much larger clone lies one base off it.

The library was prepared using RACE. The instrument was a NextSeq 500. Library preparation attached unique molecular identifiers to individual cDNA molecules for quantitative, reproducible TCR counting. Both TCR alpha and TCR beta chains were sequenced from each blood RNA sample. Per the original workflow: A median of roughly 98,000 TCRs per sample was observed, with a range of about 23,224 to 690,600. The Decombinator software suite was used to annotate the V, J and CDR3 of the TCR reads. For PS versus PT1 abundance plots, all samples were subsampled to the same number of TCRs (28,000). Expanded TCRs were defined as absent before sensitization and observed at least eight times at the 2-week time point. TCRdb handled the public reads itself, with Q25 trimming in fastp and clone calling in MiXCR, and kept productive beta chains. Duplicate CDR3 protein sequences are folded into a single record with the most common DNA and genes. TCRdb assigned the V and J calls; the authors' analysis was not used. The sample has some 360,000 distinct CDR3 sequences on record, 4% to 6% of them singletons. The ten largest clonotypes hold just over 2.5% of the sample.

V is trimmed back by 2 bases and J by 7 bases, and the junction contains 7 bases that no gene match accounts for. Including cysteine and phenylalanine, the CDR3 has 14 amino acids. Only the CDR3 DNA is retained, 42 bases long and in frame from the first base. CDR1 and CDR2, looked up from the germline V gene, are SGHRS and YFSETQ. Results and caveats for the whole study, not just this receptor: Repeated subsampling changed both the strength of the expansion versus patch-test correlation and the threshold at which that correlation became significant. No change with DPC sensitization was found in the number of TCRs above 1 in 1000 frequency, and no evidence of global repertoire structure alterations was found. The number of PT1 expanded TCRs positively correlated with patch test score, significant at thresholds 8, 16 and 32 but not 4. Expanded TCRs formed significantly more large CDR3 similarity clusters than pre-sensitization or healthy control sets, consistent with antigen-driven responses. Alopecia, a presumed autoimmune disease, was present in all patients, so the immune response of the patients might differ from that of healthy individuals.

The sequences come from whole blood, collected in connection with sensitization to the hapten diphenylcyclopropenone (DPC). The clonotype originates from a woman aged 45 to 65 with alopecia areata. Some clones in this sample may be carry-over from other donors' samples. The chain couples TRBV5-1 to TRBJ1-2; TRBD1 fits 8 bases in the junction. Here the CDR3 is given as CASSLIQGASGYTF. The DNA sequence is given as TGCGCCAGCAGCTTAATTCAGGGGGCGAGTGGCTACACCTTC.